A single sample is the source of the 23 T cell receptor beta chains below, sequenced in a study of blood T cell repertoires in COVID-19. Sequencing was performed with immunoSEQ multiplex PCR; in TCRdb, only in-frame clones are kept and a portion is missing. The data show 250,000 or so clones, around 83% seen once. Sequencing input: peripheral blood. These receptors were taken from a woman in her 40s who had recovered from COVID-19.

The genes are TRBV13 and TRBJ1-4; D may be TRBD1 (5 bases). CDR3 length equals 14 residues. Trimming cost V 8 bases and J 0 bases, with 10 bases left between them. Per germline, CDR1 PRHDT and CDR2 FYEKMQ (reference sequence). The CDR3 coding sequence is TGTGCCAGCGGCCGACAGTCAACTAATGAAAAACTGTTTTTT. This encodes CASGRQSTNEKLFF.

J is TRBJ2-7 and V is TRBV19; no reliable D call. Germline-derived CDR1 and CDR2 are LNHDA and SQIVND (reference sequence). The CDR3 is made up of 11 amino acids. V was trimmed by 9 bases and J by 3 bases, leaving 9 bases between them. For the CDR3, the DNA is TGTGCCAGCGGCGGTAGCTACGAGCAGTACTTC. It specifies CASGGSYEQYF. Supplemented by reference TRBV19 and TRBJ2-7, the full variable domain reads DGGITQSPKYLFRKEGQNVTLSCEQNLNHDAMYWYRQDPGQGLRLIYYSQIVNDFQKGDIAEGYSVSREKKESFPLTVTSAQKNPTAFYLCASGGSYEQYFGPGTRLTVT.

This rearrangement joins TRBV7-9 to TRBJ2-3, with 10 bases matching TRBD2. The CDR3 totals 17 residues. Looked up from germline, CDR1 is SEHNR and CDR2 is FQNEAQ (reference sequence). V shed 4 bases and J 6 bases; nucleotides not matched to a gene: 13. The CDR3 loop is CASSSTLNLAGEDTQYF. CDR3 nucleotides: TGTGCCAGCAGCTCCACCCTTAATCTAGCGGGGGAGGATACGCAGTATTTT.

The chain combines TRBV5-1 with TRBJ1-3; no clear D gene. V was trimmed by 6 bases and J by 0 bases, leaving 10 bases between them. CDR1 is SGHRS, CDR2 YFSETQ, per germline. This CDR3 region has 14 residues. The CDR3: CASTEDYSGNTIYF. DNA of the CDR3: TGCGCCAGCACCGAGGACTACTCTGGAAACACCATATATTTT.

The V and J genes are TRBV7-2 and TRBJ1-6, with 8 nucleotides matching TRBD1. In germline, CDR1 is SGHTA, CDR2 FQGNSA. This CDR3 is 14 amino acids long. Trimming took 5 bases from V and 11 from J; bases not matched to a gene: 8. The CDR3, as DNA: TGTGCCAGCAGCCTAGGGACAGGTTCAACACCCCTCCACTTT. Its translation is CASSLGTGSTPLHF. The full variable domain, in which reference TRBV7-2 and TRBJ1-6 provide the parts outside the CDR3, is GAGVSQSPSNKVTEKGKDVELRCDPISGHTALYWYRQSLGQGLEFLIYFQGNSAPDKSGLPSDRFSAERTGGSVSTLTIQRTQQEDSAVYLCASSLGTGSTPLHFGNGTRLTVT.

There are a few counts of this clone. The chain links TRBV27 to TRBJ1-6; 7 bases map to TRBD1. V lost 6 bases to trimming and J lost 4 bases; unmatched junction nucleotides: 9. Germline loops: CDR1 MNHEY, CDR2 SMNVEV (reference sequence). The CDR3 has 16 residues. The CDR3 sequence is CASRWPGQSYNSPLHF. The CDR3 region has the DNA TGTGCCAGCAGGTGGCCGGGACAGTCTTATAATTCACCCCTCCACTTT.

At least ten counts were recorded for this clone. The chain is built from TRBV2 and TRBJ2-7; D is possibly TRBD2 (6 bases). V lost 9 bases to trimming and J lost 0 bases, with 12 bases between them. The germline V gene has CDR1 SNHLY and CDR2 FYNNEI. The CDR3 consists of 13 residues. CDR3 DNA: TGTGCCAGTGGAGGGGTTTTCTCCTACGAGCAGTACTTC. Its protein is CASGGVFSYEQYF.

This chain uses TRBV7-2 with TRBJ2-1, with a weak D call TRBD1 (6 bases). This CDR3 comprises 16 residues. Trimming stripped 0 bases from V and 3 bases from J, with 12 bases between. CDR1 and CDR2 (germline): SGHTA, FQGNSA. CDR3 region: CASSLAGTQIYNEQFF. Written as DNA, the CDR3 is TGTGCCAGCAGCTTAGCGGGGACACAAATCTACAATGAGCAGTTCTTC. The full variable domain, in which reference TRBV7-2 and TRBJ2-1 provide the parts outside the CDR3, is GAGVSQSPSNKVTEKGKDVELRCDPISGHTALYWYRQSLGQGLEFLIYFQGNSAPDKSGLPSDRFSAERTGGSVSTLTIQRTQQEDSAVYLCASSLAGTQIYNEQFFGPGTRLTVL.

This chain uses TRBV27 with TRBJ2-1; 14 positions agree with TRBD2. The CDR3 is 17 residues long. Trimming cost V 6 bases and J 5 bases; bases outside gene matches: 9. Germline CDR1 and CDR2: MNHEY and SMNVEV (reference sequence). CDR3 in DNA: TGTGCCAGCAGGTCAACCGGGACTAGCGGGGGTAACAATGAGCAGTTCTTC. Protein: CASRSTGTSGGNNEQFF.

J is TRBJ1-2 and V is TRBV19, with a tentative D call TRBD1 (6 bases). Trimming pared 7 bases from V and 5 bases from J, leaving 14 bases between. Germline V CDR1 and CDR2: LNHDA, SQIVND (reference sequence). This CDR3 is 13 amino acids long. The CDR3 bases are TGTGCCAGTATGAACAGGGAAAGATATGGCTACACCTTC. It translates to CASMNRERYGYTF.

This chain uses TRBV5-1 with TRBJ2-4; 9 bases map to TRBD1. V was clipped by 0 bases and J by 5 bases; unmatched bases: 0. The CDR3 is 14 amino acids. The germline V gene encodes CDR1 SGHRS and CDR2 YFSETQ. CDR3 nucleotide sequence: TGCGCCAGCAGCTTGGGGACAGGGGAAAACATTCAGTACTTC. It encodes CASSLGTGENIQYF.

The sample holds one count of this clone. This sequence joins TRBV2 and TRBJ1-4, with TRBD1 matching 10 bases. From germline, CDR1 is SNHLY and CDR2 FYNNEI. The CDR3 has 14 residues. The trim removed 4 bases at V and 7 bases at J, leaving 3 bases unmatched. CDR3 loop: CASSGDRGREKLFF. The CDR3 region has the DNA TGTGCCAGCAGTGGGGACAGGGGTCGTGAAAAACTGTTTTTT.

The rearrangement joins TRBV3-1 (or the pseudogene TRBV3-2) to TRBJ1-1; no reliable D call. V was shortened by 3 bases and J by 0 bases, with 5 bases between the two germline ends. The CDR3 spans 13 residues. Germline CDR1 LGHDT, CDR2 YNNKEL (reference sequence). The CDR3 DNA sequence: TGTGCCAGCAGCCAGAGGGTGAACACTGAAGCTTTCTTT. This gives the protein CASSQRVNTEAFF.

The V call is TRBV18, the J call TRBJ1-4, with 7 bases matching TRBD1. This CDR3 has 14 residues. V shed 6 bases, J shed 4 bases, and the junction held 5 bases outside the gene matches. Germline CDR1 reads KGHSH; CDR2 reads LQKENI. CDR3 DNA: TGTGCCAGCTCGCGGGACAGAGATAATGAAAAACTGTTTTTT. Protein sequence: CASSRDRDNEKLFF. The whole variable domain, filled in from reference TRBV18 and TRBJ1-4, reads NAGVMQNPRHLVRRRGQEARLRCSPMKGHSHVYWYRQLPEEGLKFMVYLQKENIIDESGMPKERFSAEFPKEGPSILRIQQVVRGDSAAYFCASSRDRDNEKLFFGSGTQLSVL.

CDR3 region: CASSMERINTEAFF. The DNA of the CDR3 is TGTGCCAGTAGTATGGAGAGAATTAACACTGAAGCTTTCTTT. V is TRBV19 and J is TRBJ1-1; D is uncertain. Germline values: CDR1 LNHDA, CDR2 SQIVND (reference sequence). Trimming removed 3 bases from V and 2 bases from J, with 10 bases in between. The CDR3 covers 14 residues.

The genes are TRBV5-5 and TRBJ1-2; possibly TRBD1 for D (6 bases). The ends were cut back, 4 bases at V and 8 bases at J, with 15 bases in the middle. Looked up from germline, CDR1 is SGHKS and CDR2 is YYEKEE (reference sequence). This CDR3 is built from 13 residues. Written as DNA, the CDR3 is TGTGCCAGCAGCGCCCAGGGGTCCTTGGGCTACACCTTC. Translated: CASSAQGSLGYTF.

This chain connects TRBV3-1 (or the pseudogene TRBV3-2) to TRBJ2-7, with 9 bases identical to TRBD2. Germline-derived CDR1 and CDR2 are LGHDT and YNNKEL (reference sequence). With V trimmed by 4 bases and J by 2 bases, 6 bases remained unmatched. The CDR3 totals 15 residues. The CDR3 reads CASSLDLAGTYEQYF. For the CDR3, the DNA is TGTGCCAGCAGCCTCGATCTAGCGGGAACCTACGAGCAGTACTTC.

The chain employs TRBV11-3 and TRBJ2-5; 8 bases align to TRBD1. The CDR3 contains 15 residues. Germline values: CDR1 SGHNT, CDR2 YENEEA. V shed 2 bases and J 2 bases; nucleotides not matched to a gene: 4. The CDR3 reads CASSLMGQVQETQYF. The CDR3 nucleotides are TGTGCCAGCAGCTTAATGGGACAGGTACAAGAGACCCAGTACTTC.

The chain is built from TRBV20-1 and TRBJ1-6; 7 bases match TRBD1. The J segment lost 0 bases and the V segment lost 3 bases, leaving 11 bases of the junction unmatched. In germline, CDR1 is DFQATT, CDR2 SNEGSKA (reference sequence). This CDR3 region has 18 residues. The CDR3: CSASKEGGIHSYNSPLHF. The CDR3 DNA is TGCAGTGCTAGTAAGGAAGGGGGCATTCACTCCTATAATTCACCCCTCCACTTT.

The chain carries TRBV5-1 and TRBJ1-1; perhaps TRBD1 as D (6 bases). Germline V gene lookup returns CDR1 SGHRS and CDR2 YFSETQ. CDR3 length: 13 residues. V was trimmed by 1 base and J by 7 bases, leaving 11 bases between them. The CDR3 region has the DNA TGCGCCAGCAGCTTGCCGACAGGAGGTGAAGCTTTCTTT. Protein product: CASSLPTGGEAFF.

This chain connects TRBV10-3 to TRBJ1-1; tentatively, D is TRBD1 (5 bases). Looked up from germline, CDR1 is ENHRY and CDR2 is SYGVKD. V was pared by 5 bases and J by 6 bases, with 16 bases between. The CDR3 sequence is 14 residues long. CDR3 sequence reads: CAISIQGVYAEAFF. The CDR3 nucleotides read TGTGCCATCAGTATTCAGGGTGTTTATGCTGAAGCTTTCTTT.

This chain uses TRBV5-1 with TRBJ2-3; 8 bases match TRBD1. Trimming at V came to 4 bases and at J to 4 bases, leaving 11 bases not matched to a gene. Germline V lookup: CDR1 SGHRS, CDR2 YFSETQ. This CDR3 comprises 16 residues. The CDR3 coding sequence is TGCGCCAGCAGCGTAACGACAGGGGTCGAACCAGATACGCAGTATTTT. It translates to CASSVTTGVEPDTQYF.

The chain uses TRBV5-1 and TRBJ1-5; TRBD1 aligns across 8 bases. V lost 0 bases and J lost 5; bases outside the gene matches: 7. In germline, CDR1 is SGHRS, CDR2 YFSETQ. The CDR3 runs 16 residues. For the CDR3, the DNA is TGCGCCAGCAGCTTGGGTACACAGGGGGTTGATCAGCCCCAGCATTTT. This translates into CASSLGTQGVDQPQHF.